One T cell receptor (beta chain) is described in this entry. Its antigen remains unknown. The sample originates from a study of T cell responses to AZD1222 COVID-19 vaccine. The study, taken as a whole, reports: It should be noted that donors were predominantly white British and more often female, and clonal diversity was possibly underestimated. Repertoire sampling was restricted to post-peak T cell response timepoints.

V was pared by 3 bases and J by 4 bases, with 19 bases between. The CDR3 sequence is 16 residues long. Germline CDR1 GTSNPN, CDR2 SVGIG (reference sequence). Data came from immunoSEQ multiplex PCR; TCRdb stores just in-frame clones and leaves some out. The data show 160,000 or so clones, approximately 94% seen once. Recipients boosted at about 4 weeks or about 12 weeks are pooled. The sample consisted of peripheral blood, taken 28 days after the second AZD1222 dose. The chain is built from TRBV30 and TRBJ1-3; D possibly corresponds to TRBD1 (5 bases). The sequence was obtained from an adult who received the AZD1222 COVID-19 vaccine. Here the CDR3 DNA reads TGTGCCTGGAGAACCCCCCGGTTGGGGGTGGGAAACACCATATATTTT. The encoded protein is CAWRTPRLGVGNTIYF.